This TCR beta chain is drawn from a study of Tregs in tolerant kidney transplant recipients. Study-level information: Sorting of CD4+CD25+CD127- cells followed approximately three-day belatacept mixed lymphocyte reactions, sometimes with roughly 5-day graft donor restimulation. Overall study findings and caveats: Activated donor B cell expansion appeared to reveal the most relevant donor-specific TCRbeta repertoire.

Germline assignment: CDR1 KGHSH and CDR2 LQKENI. This CDR3 comprises 14 residues. Trimming removed 1 base from V and 6 bases from J, with 13 bases in between. The sample holds a few counts of this clone. The target antigen is unknown. Profiling relied on immunoSEQ multiplex PCR, and the TCRdb table lists in-frame clones only, not all of them. The sample lists just under 45,000 clones; about 95% were seen once. The V call is TRBV18, the J call TRBJ2-7; D unclear. What was sequenced was Tregs from blood cultured with allogeneic cells. The origin of this receptor is a human donor in good health. The CDR3 nucleotides are TGTGCCAGCTCACCACGATCGGGTGTCGGCGAGCAGTACTTC. Translating gives CASSPRSGVGEQYF.